Listed below are T cell receptor beta chains from one sample, sequenced in a study of cytomegalovirus exposure and HLA in healthy donors. Clones were sequenced by immunoSEQ multiplex PCR, and TCRdb holds only the in-frame ones, with some missing. Found here are about 220,000 clones, 70% to 80% of them singletons; the top ten hold approximately 1.9%. Sequencing used PBMCs. Receptors were obtained from a woman in her twenties or thirties in good health and CMV-seronegative. The CDR3 runs from the conserved cysteine through the conserved F or W. Each record gives: V gene, D gene, J gene, CDR3 protein, CDR3 DNA. D genes are given only for firm matches.

TRBV5-4	NA	TRBJ2-5	CASSATSSETQYF	TGTGCCAGCAGCGCGACAAGTTCGGAGACCCAGTACTTC
TRBV9	NA	TRBJ1-1	CASSAIGGRNTEAFF	TGTGCCAGCAGCGCCATCGGGGGGCGGAACACTGAAGCTTTCTTT
TRBV7-2	TRBD2	TRBJ2-1	CASSSRTSGSINEQFF	TGTGCCAGCAGCTCCCGGACTAGCGGGAGTATAAATGAGCAGTTCTTC
TRBV30	TRBD1	TRBJ1-6	CARRGGLSYNSPLHF	TGTGCCCGCCGAGGGGGCCTCTCCTATAATTCCCCCCTCCACTTT
TRBV4-1	TRBD2	TRBJ2-1	CASSQGGADEQFF	TGCGCCAGCAGCCAGGGAGGGGCGGATGAGCAGTTCTTC
TRBV18	NA	TRBJ1-1	CASSPRAPTEAFF	TGTGCCAGCTCACCACGGGCCCCGACTGAAGCTTTCTTT
TRBV6-1	NA	TRBJ1-2	CASRQSGDIYGYTF	TGTGCCAGCAGACAATCGGGGGATATTTATGGCTACACCTTC
TRBV19	NA	TRBJ1-1	CASTRREGTEAFF	TGTGCCAGTACCCGACGGGAGGGCACTGAAGCTTTCTTT
TRBV9	NA	TRBJ1-2	CATGPGFSNYGYTF	TGTGCCACCGGCCCAGGGTTCAGTAACTATGGCTACACCTTC
TRBV30	NA	TRBJ2-1	CAWTGVYLYNEQFF	TGTGCCTGGACAGGGGTCTATCTTTACAATGAGCAGTTCTTC
TRBV6-5	NA	TRBJ1-3	CASSRTGRGNTIYF	TGTGCCAGCAGTCGAACAGGGCGCGGAAACACCATATATTTT
TRBV30	TRBD1	TRBJ1-4	CAWTRGQGRTNEKLFF	TGTGCCTGGACCCGCGGACAGGGAAGAACTAATGAAAAACTGTTTTTT
TRBV19	NA	TRBJ2-3	CASSIGEGADTQYF	TGTGCCAGTAGTATTGGGGAGGGGGCAGATACGCAGTATTTT
TRBV6-6	TRBD1	TRBJ1-6	CASSPGQGLRALHF	TGTGCCAGCAGCCCTGGACAGGGTTTGAGAGCCCTCCACTTT
TRBV27	NA	TRBJ1-5	CASSLGVGGQPQHF	TGTGCCAGCAGTTTAGGAGTGGGGGGTCAGCCCCAGCATTTT